Here is one T cell receptor beta chain with its context. Its specific antigen is unknown. No base qualities exist here, and no much larger clone lies one base off it. The data are from a study of cytomegalovirus exposure and HLA in healthy donors (dated by TCRdb to about 2017). Background for the entire study: An earlier analysis of approximately 640 of the donors reported more than 250 Gb of sequence data and roughly 100 million unique TCR beta sequences from some 180 million T cells. Because of strong linkage in the cohort, a few DR-DQ haplotypes were treated as single units for association and clustering. A later genetic analysis used genome-wide SNP genotypes for about 55% of the 666 donors, treating that subset as a discovery cohort. Rather than using new phenotypic data, the later analysis identified candidate immune exposures from TCR beta sequences and from how often those sequences occurred across donors. Typing coverage varied by locus: about 620-630 donors for A, B, C, DRB1 and DQB1; more than 500 for DQA1; 600 to 610 for DPA1; roughly 450 for DPB1. The aim of the study was to test whether cataloging public T cell receptors could identify signatures of past pathogen exposure. To study patterns of TCR occurrence, a later analysis re-analyzed previously published TCR beta repertoires from several hundred donors and added high-resolution HLA genotyping. The study used immunosequencing to profile the T cell repertoires of approximately 650 subjects and linked those repertoires to cytomegalovirus serostatus. The study combined high-throughput TCR immunosequencing, statistical association of individual TCRs with disease status, and machine learning to predict cytomegalovirus infection status. Donor age, sex, ethnicity and CMV serostatus were compiled together with the repertoire data. An early release covering 550 to 700 HLA-typed donors comprised 300 to 350 gigabases of sequencing data and around 80 million unique TCR sequences. Among a few hundred genotyped donors of the cohort, an average of approximately 250,000 unique TCR beta nucleotide sequences were sequenced per donor, around 20% of them non-productive. Of the approximately 400 genotyped donors, 75% to 85% were placed in the genetic ancestry cluster associated with self-reported Caucasian donors. Besides the first cohort of roughly 660 subjects, a separate validation cohort made up of around 120 different subjects was used. Every repertoire in the discovery cohort had been generated on one and the same sequencing platform. An earlier analysis of several hundred of the donors used high-throughput TCR beta sequencing to judge whether each TCR beta V gene segment behaved as functional or pseudogenic. Class I and class II HLA loci were covered by the typing at four-digit resolution.

Paper-wide results and their limitations: Assigning TCR associations to individual alleles was difficult when HLA alleles, especially DR and DQ, strongly co-occurred. A later analysis reported that several top co-occurrence clusters appeared linked to parvovirus B19, influenza, CMV and Epstein-Barr virus. It was suggested by the authors that the approach could potentially be generalized to other disease states and immunological phenotypes. In a later analysis, TCR association rates were found to vary across HLA loci, with the most associated TCRs seen for DRB1 alleles and the fewest for HLA-C alleles. Across donors, most TCR sequences were observed very rarely, whereas some public TCRs were present in many individuals. A few of the identified cytomegalovirus-associated TCR beta chains were confirmed in vitro to be specific for cytomegalovirus antigens. In a later genetic analysis, a missense DCLRE1C variant was associated with V-gene and J-gene trimming of TCR beta chains, and the association was replicated in an independent cohort. Cytomegalovirus status was reported to be diagnosed by the classifier with high specificity and sensitivity in both the original and validation cohorts. A total of about 150 TCR beta chains were listed by the study as associated with cytomegalovirus. In a later analysis, HLA-associated TCR beta chains were found to be more clonally expanded and to have lower generation probabilities than equally common non-associated chains. A later genetic analysis reported fewer N-insertions in productive TCRs among donors in an Asian-associated ancestry cluster than the approximately 670-donor mean. Presence/absence analyses assumed roughly uniform sequencing depth across donors, an assumption that may not hold. Broadly in line with IMGT annotations, most TCR beta V segments showed up in productive rearrangements about 87% or about 30% of the time in an earlier analysis of several hundred of the donors. The cohort was sequenced for TCR beta chains only, and without alpha or paired-chain data the features that could be detected were limited. A further reported finding was that TCR beta sequences accurately predicted the HLA-A and HLA-B alleles for most subjects in the first cohort. A group of highly shared sequence variants was considered likely to be a technical artifact of the sequencing pipeline. Most CMV-associated TCR beta chains appeared to be HLA-restricted in a later analysis, and the HLA associations seemed to be driven largely by CMV exposure. Correlated functional status among segregating V segments might be attributable to linkage disequilibrium, but an unknown experimental factor could not be ruled out. In a later analysis, some 17,000 TCR beta sequences were associated with specific HLA alleles at a false discovery rate of 0.05. Because counts were too low, around 17 rarely observed V segments, including chromosome 9 orphons, were left out of the earlier analysis of approximately 580 of the donors. Because HLA typing was unavailable for some donors at each locus, only the typed subset was used in association tests. The only immune exposure information available for the cohort was CMV serostatus.

In total, just over 650 healthy bone marrow donors made up the cohort. At the time of sampling, all cohort members were nominally healthy, though unrecorded immune exposures were likely present. Of the 666 cohort members, around 310 had a positive CMV serostatus and 352 had a negative one, while no CMV serostatus was recorded for the donor. Each donor provided a peripheral blood sample, and peripheral blood mononuclear cells were used for TCR beta sequencing. Genomic DNA was extracted from the blood cell samples with the Qiagen DNeasy Blood Extraction Kit. Library method: the immunoSEQ multiplex PCR assay. The multiplex PCR relied on a mix of 60 forward primers for TCR Vbeta segments and 13 reverse primers for TCR Jbeta segments. The CDR3 region of rearranged TCR beta genes was amplified from genomic DNA with a multiplex PCR assay. Amplified TCR beta libraries were sequenced as 87-base-pair reads on the Illumina HiSeq System. On the study's bioinformatics: Across the 500 to 700 repertoires, a later analysis counted approximately 83 million unique TCR beta chains, about 10 million of which were shared by at least two donors. Raw reads were error-corrected and collapsed into unique sequences with a nearest-neighbor algorithm that merged closely related sequences to remove PCR and sequencing errors. V, D and J gene segments were assigned by aligning CDR3 sequences to IMGT reference sequences. For a sequence to be retained, a match of at least six nucleotides to both a V gene segment and a J gene segment was required. Rearrangements were called productive when the CDR3 lacked stop codons and stayed in frame with V and J; all others were non-productive. Following IMGT convention, CDR3 was defined as the stretch from the second conserved V-encoded cysteine to the conserved J-encoded phenylalanine. In an earlier analysis of roughly 580 of the donors, sequences lacking an unambiguous match to a single V gene segment were excluded. In an earlier analysis of several hundred of the donors, V segments were called functional above 56.7% productive rearrangements and were called segregating when the between-donor standard deviation exceeded 5%. To diagnose cytomegalovirus status from the catalog of TCR beta chain sequences, a statistical classification framework was built. In a later analysis, TCR nucleotide sequences were compared against IMGT/GENE-DB human TR gene sequences so that V and J genes could be assigned. In a later analysis, CDR3 sequences and most-parsimonious VDJ recombination scenarios were assigned using the TCRdist pipeline. In a later analysis, each TCR beta chain was defined by its CDR3 amino acid sequence together with its V-gene family, and reads without a unique V-gene family were excluded. In a later analysis, around 600 highly shared, low-generation-probability nucleotide sequences were removed to address suspected cross-contamination and a sequencing artifact. In a later analysis, a clonal expansion index was calculated for each public chain from normalized within-repertoire ranks of inferred template counts. In a later analysis, generation probabilities were computed with a VDJ recombination model fitted to out-of-frame rearrangements, and the resulting probabilities were checked against IGoR. A later analysis scored TCR-TCR, TCR-HLA and TCR-CMV co-occurrence with hypergeometric tests, applying a repertoire-size bias correction to TCR pairs. In a later analysis, false discovery rates were estimated by permuting HLA or CMV assignments 20 times. In a later analysis, co-occurring TCRs were grouped using DBSCAN, and TCRdist sequence similarity was added for clustering within HLA-allele-positive subsets. Repertoires with fewer than 30,000 or more than 120,000 public chains, plus five repertoires with anomalous nucleotide sharing, were excluded from co-occurrence clustering. Held by TCRdb, this immuneACCESS table contains in-frame sequences only and omits some clones. Under half of the omission traces to an unresolved V gene where checked; the cause of the rest is unknown. That table is the source of V, J and clone size, and D and trimming were worked out from the DNA. The sample table shows about 120,000 clones, and 74% are seen once. Together, the top ten hold approximately 2% of the sample.

The sequence was collected from a human donor in good health. Sequencing input: PBMCs.

The CDR3: CASSQGERGTQYF. The nucleotide sequence is TGTGCCAGCAGCCAGGGGGAGAGGGGGACGCAGTATTTT. The chain is assembled from TRBV13 and TRBJ2-3; 7 nucleotides in the junction match TRBD1. V lost 5 bases and J lost 9 bases, and the count of bases not matched to a germline gene is 8. Based on the germline V gene (reference sequence), the CDR1 and CDR2 sequences are PRHDT and FYEKMQ. Including cysteine and phenylalanine, the CDR3 has 13 amino acids. Only the CDR3 DNA is retained, 39 bases long and in frame from the first base.